Listed below are T cell receptor beta chains from one sample, sequenced in a study of post-analysis software for immune sequencing data. Using its own MiXCR run on the PCR reads, TCRdb lists one record per CDR3 protein. The sample holds more than 350,000 distinct CDR3 sequences; less than 40% are singletons and the top ten take 7.6%. The sequencing sample was made of blood. These receptors came from a girl between 2 and 10 years old with multiple sclerosis. The CDR3 runs from the conserved cysteine through the conserved F or W. A D gene is named only where the DNA matches it firmly. Clone size, where shown, is once, few, many, or a class for clones that have expanded.

J gene	D gene	V gene	clone size	CDR3 DNA	CDR3 protein
TRBJ2-1	TRBD2	TRBV7-9	NA	TGTGCCAGCAGCTCGCCACTAGCGGGAGGGCCTAGGCTCTACAATGAGCAGTTCTTC	CASSSPLAGGPRLYNEQFF
TRBJ2-1	NA	TRBV11-2	NA	TGTGCCAGCAATCTTGGGGGAAGAGAGCAGTTCTTC	CASNLGGREQFF
TRBJ2-7	NA	TRBV28	NA	TGTGCCAGCAGTTGGCCTCCCTCCGGCGAATACTCCTACGAGCAGTACTTC	CASSWPPSGEYSYEQYF
TRBJ1-2	NA	TRBV20-1	NA	TGCAGTGCTAGTCCGGGGGGCTATGGCTACACCTTC	CSASPGGYGYTF
TRBJ2-7	TRBD2	TRBV7-9	NA	TGTGCCAGCAGCCACCCCCTGCGGGAGATCCACGAGCAGTACTTC	CASSHPLREIHEQYF
TRBJ2-7	TRBD1	TRBV9	NA	TGTGCCAGCAGTGGACAAAGGGGGCACGAGCAGTACTTC	CASSGQRGHEQYF
TRBJ2-5	NA	TRBV2	NA	TGTGCCAGCAGTGAAGCGTTTGGGGCCCGAGGACAAGAGACCCAGTACTTC	CASSEAFGARGQETQYF
TRBJ2-7	NA	TRBV27	NA	TGTGCCAGCAGTCCGAGGGCTGCCTACGAGCAGTACTTC	CASSPRAAYEQYF
TRBJ1-6	TRBD1	TRBV12-3/TRBV12-4	NA	TGTGCCAGCAGGGCACGGGACAGCCCATCACCCCTCCACTTT	CASRARDSPSPLHF
TRBJ2-3	NA	TRBV7-3	NA	TGTGCCGGCAGCCAGGGCACAGATACGCAGTATTTT	CAGSQGTDTQYF
TRBJ2-1	TRBD2	TRBV11-2	NA	TGTGCCAGCAGGTACGCCGGGACTAGCGGGAACAATGAGCAGTTCTTC	CASRYAGTSGNNEQFF
TRBJ1-2	TRBD1	TRBV18	NA	TGTGCCAGCTCACGACAGGGTTTTGATGGCTACACCTTC	CASSRQGFDGYTF
TRBJ1-2	NA	TRBV20-1	NA	TGCGCCGGCGGGATGGGAGACTATGGCTACACCTTC	CAGGMGDYGYTF
TRBJ1-4	TRBD1	TRBV12-3/TRBV12-4	few	TGTGCCAGCAGTCCCCGTGGGACAGGTTGTAATGAAAAACTGTTTTTT	CASSPRGTGCNEKLFF
TRBJ2-7	TRBD2	TRBV28	NA	TGTGCCAGCAGTCAGAGTCTCCTAGCGGGAGGGGACGAGCAGTACTTC	CASSQSLLAGGDEQYF
TRBJ2-5	TRBD2	TRBV28	NA	TGTGCCAGCAGTATTCGTCCGGGACTAGCAGGGGAAGCGACCCAGTACTTC	CASSIRPGLAGEATQYF
TRBJ2-5	NA	TRBV3-1	NA	TGTGCCAGCAGCCAAGATTTTTGGGGAGGACAGGACGGGGAGACCCAGTACTTC	CASSQDFWGGQDGETQYF
TRBJ2-7	NA	TRBV20-1	NA	TGCAGTGCTAGGGGGCAGCACCCCTACGAGCAGTACTTC	CSARGQHPYEQYF